The next 28 T cell receptor beta chains were all read from a single sample in a study of T cells after yellow fever vaccination. TCRdb reprocessed the 5' RACE reads with MiXCR, giving one entry per CDR3 protein. In the table there are roughly 160,000 distinct CDR3 sequences, about a tenth of which are singletons. The source was CD8+ T cells sorted from PBMCs, collected 45 days after the yellow fever booster vaccination. Source of these receptors: a man in his late teens or twenties who received the YFV17D yellow fever vaccine.

The genes are TRBV12-5 and TRBJ1-1; TRBD1 is a possible D gene (5 bases). The CDR3 totals 14 residues. Germline CDR1 reads LGHNT; CDR2 reads FRNRAP. V lost 2 bases and J 5 bases, leaving 12 bases between the germline ends. The CDR3 loop reads CASGLLGGETEAFF. CDR3 in DNA: TGTGCTAGTGGTTTGCTGGGGGGGGAGACTGAAGCTTTCTTT.

This clonotype turned up a few times. The chain joins TRBV10-3 to TRBJ1-1; D unclear. From germline, CDR1 is ENHRY and CDR2 SYGVKD. V gave up 3 bases and J gave up 6 bases, with 11 bases separating them. The CDR3 is 13 amino acids. CDR3 region: CAISDHRSPEAFF. CDR3 DNA sequence: TGTGCCATCAGTGATCACAGATCACCTGAAGCTTTCTTT.

This clonotype has a handful of counts. The V call is TRBV4-1, the J call TRBJ1-1, with D maybe TRBD1 (5 bases). V lost 4 bases and J 1 base, leaving 10 bases between the germline ends. CDR3 length equals 14 residues. In germline, CDR1 is MGHRA, CDR2 YSYEKL. The CDR3, as DNA: TGCGCCAGCAGCCTGGGACGGAAGAACACTGAAGCTTTCTTT. Its protein is CASSLGRKNTEAFF.

The chain links TRBV9 to TRBJ2-3; 14 bases fit TRBD2. The CDR3 is 16 residues long. CDR1 SGDLS and CDR2 YYNGEE come from the germline V gene. Unmatched junction bases numbered 2, after V lost 0 bases and J lost 5 bases. CDR3 nucleotide sequence: TGTGCCAGCAGCGTAGGGGGACTAGCGGGGGAAGATACGCAGTATTTT. Translation: CASSVGGLAGEDTQYF.

The chain joins TRBV5-1 to TRBJ1-1; TRBD1 matches at 8 bases. The CDR3 is made up of 15 amino acids. Germline loops: CDR1 SGHRS, CDR2 YFSETQ. V was clipped by 6 bases and J by 10 bases; unmatched bases: 17. The CDR3 DNA is TGCGCCAGCACGGGGACAGGTCTTTCCAGGGATGGAGCTTTCTTT. Its protein product is CASTGTGLSRDGAFF. The whole variable domain, filled in from reference TRBV5-1 and TRBJ1-1, reads KAGVTQTPRYLIKTRGQQVTLSCSPISGHRSVSWYQQTPGQGLQFLFEYFSETQRNKGNFPGRFSGRQFSNSRSEMNVSTLELGDSALYLCASTGTGLSRDGAFFGQGTRLTVV.

The chain carries TRBV9 and TRBJ1-4, with 7 bases lining up with TRBD1. The CDR3 spans 16 residues. Germline assignment: CDR1 SGDLS and CDR2 YYNGEE. After removal of 4 bases from V and 6 bases from J, the junction contained 12 bases not matched to a gene. CDR3: CASSPRMGTAYEKLFF. The CDR3 DNA is TGTGCCAGCAGCCCCCGTATGGGGACAGCATATGAAAAACTGTTTTTT. Variable domain in full (rest from reference TRBV9 and TRBJ1-4): DSGVTQTPKHLITATGQRVTLRCSPRSGDLSVYWYQQSLDQGLQFLIQYYNGEERAKGNILERFSAQQFPDLHSELNLSSLELGDSALYFCASSPRMGTAYEKLFFGSGTQLSVL.

In this sample, this clonotype turned up a few times. The chain links TRBV28 to TRBJ2-3, with 9 bases lining up with TRBD2. The CDR3 contains 16 residues. With 3 bases clipped from V and 3 bases from J, the junction kept 7 bases outside the gene matches. Germline loops: CDR1 MDHEN, CDR2 SYDVKM. DNA of the CDR3: TGTGCCAGCAGTTTTCTTCCCGCGGGGGGGACAGATACGCAGTATTTT. Translating gives CASSFLPAGGTDTQYF.

In nucleotides, the CDR3 is TGTGCCAGTAGTATTCCTAGCGGCGGGGATACGCAGTATTTT. Its protein product is CASSIPSGGDTQYF. The rearrangement uses TRBV19 and TRBJ2-3; 7 nucleotides agree with TRBD2. The CDR3 has 14 residues. Unmatched junction bases numbered 6, after V lost 3 bases and J lost 6 bases. Germline V CDR1 and CDR2: LNHDA, SQIVND (reference sequence). Together with reference TRBV19 and TRBJ2-3, the CDR3 gives the full variable domain: DGGITQSPKYLFRKEGQNVTLSCEQNLNHDAMYWYRQDPGQGLRLIYYSQIVNDFQKGDIAEGYSVSREKKESFPLTVTSAQKNPTAFYLCASSIPSGGDTQYFGPGTRLTVL.

At least ten counts were recorded for this clonotype. The chain recombines TRBV6-6 with TRBJ2-3; 7 bases agree with TRBD2. This CDR3 is 16 amino acids long. The germline CDR1 and CDR2 sequences are MNHNY and SVGAGI (reference sequence). The V gene end was trimmed by 6 bases and the J gene end by 2 bases; junction bases not matched to a gene: 11. CDR3 nucleotides: TGTGCCAGCAGCTTCACCTCTAGCGGCCTCACAGATACGCAGTATTTT. This encodes CASSFTSSGLTDTQYF.

This sequence joins TRBV12-3 or TRBV12-4 and TRBJ2-5; D may be TRBD2 (7 bases). The ends were cut back, 7 bases at V and 5 bases at J, with 20 bases in the middle. The CDR3 length is 15 residues. CDR3: CASKSSGGVFETQYF. CDR3 bases: TGTGCCAGCAAATCATCGGGGGGCGTGTTCGAGACCCAGTACTTC.

The chain uses TRBV7-2 and TRBJ2-5; 9 bases agree with TRBD2. CDR1 and CDR2 (germline): SGHTA, FQGNSA. The CDR3 sequence is 15 residues long. V gave up 3 bases and J gave up 5 bases; unmatched junction bases: 7. Here the CDR3 DNA reads TGTGCCAGCAGCTTCCGCGGGGGGGCCCCGGAGACCCAGTACTTC. This sequence encodes CASSFRGGAPETQYF.

This clonotype was seen at least ten times. This sequence joins TRBV7-6 and TRBJ2-3, with D tentatively TRBD2 (6 bases). Trimming removed 5 bases from V and 0 bases from J, with 12 bases in between. CDR3 length equals 15 residues. Germline V gives CDR1 SGHVS, CDR2 FNYEAQ. CDR3 coding DNA: TGTGCCAGCAGCCGGGAGACAACTAGCACAGATACGCAGTATTTT. Its translation is CASSRETTSTDTQYF.

V and J are TRBV6-2 or TRBV6-3 and TRBJ2-7, with D perhaps matching TRBD2 (5 bases). Germline V gene data show CDR1 as MNHEY and CDR2 as SVGEGT. The CDR3 loop spans 14 amino acids. Trimming took off 6 bases at V and 4 bases at J, with 16 bases between the two ends. The chain's CDR3 is CASSLPGSVYEQYV. In DNA form, the CDR3 reads TGTGCCAGCAGCCTACCGGGGAGTGTTTACGAGCAGTACGTC.

This clonotype was counted many times. The genes are TRBV7-2 and TRBJ2-7; D remains ambiguous. The germline V gene encodes CDR1 SGHTA and CDR2 FQGNSA. The germline V and J ends were trimmed by 4 bases and 3 bases, with 4 bases remaining between them. The CDR3 consists of 11 residues. The CDR3 nucleotides read TGTGCCAGCAGCTCTAACTACGAGCAGTACTTC. Its protein is CASSSNYEQYF.

This clonotype was detected only a few times. This rearrangement joins TRBV4-3 to TRBJ2-1, with TRBD2 matching over 11 bases. The CDR3 runs to 19 residues. V lost 1 base and J lost 1; bases outside the gene matches: 9. Per the germline V gene, CDR1 is LGHNA and CDR2 is YSLEER. CDR3 DNA sequence: TGCGCCAGCAGCCAAGTAGCGGGGGGGCGCGGGTGGTCCTACAATGAGCAGTTCTTC. Its protein product is CASSQVAGGRGWSYNEQFF.

The table lists this clonotype with a few counts. J is TRBJ2-2 and V is TRBV27, with a possible D match to TRBD2 (5 bases). In germline, CDR1 is MNHEY, CDR2 SMNVEV (reference sequence). This CDR3 spans 14 amino acids. V gave up 6 bases and J gave up 3 bases, with 11 bases separating them. The CDR3 sequence: CASRVGVDTGELFF. CDR3 sequence (DNA): TGTGCCAGCAGAGTGGGAGTGGACACCGGGGAGCTGTTTTTT.

This clonotype was seen many times. The V call is TRBV4-1, the J call TRBJ1-5, with D perhaps matching TRBD1 (5 bases). Germline V CDR1 and CDR2: MGHRA, YSYEKL. V was shortened by 0 bases and J by 7 bases, with 13 bases between the two germline ends. CDR3 size: 15 residues. The chain's CDR3 is CASSQDDRGGQPQHF. CDR3 coding DNA: TGCGCCAGCAGCCAAGATGACCGGGGCGGGCAGCCCCAGCATTTT.

Concerning this clonotype itself: Since a much larger clone is just one base distant, this may be a read error. The chain links TRBV9 to TRBJ2-1, with D hard to call. V was trimmed by 0 bases and J by 8 bases, leaving 3 bases between them. From germline, CDR1 is SGDLS and CDR2 YYNGEE. The CDR3 is 11 amino acids. CDR3 coding DNA: TGTGCCAGCAGCGTAGGGGATGAGCAGTTCTTC. It codes for CASSVGDEQFF.

The rearrangement joins TRBV5-6 to TRBJ2-1; possible D gene TRBD1, 6 bases. V lost 2 bases and J 3 bases, leaving 9 bases between the germline ends. The CDR3 runs to 14 residues. Germline CDR1 reads SGHDT; CDR2 reads YYEEEE. The CDR3 bases are TGTGCCAGCAGCTTCAGGGGTAACTACAATGAGCAGTTCTTC. It encodes CASSFRGNYNEQFF.

This chain connects TRBV7-8 to TRBJ2-1, with 9 bases fitting TRBD2. The length of the CDR3 is 15 residues. V dropped 8 bases and J dropped 3; count of bases not matched to a gene: 8. CDR1 is SGHVS and CDR2 is FQNEAQ in the germline V gene. In DNA, the CDR3 is TGTGCCAGCCGCGCCGGGACTAGCAACTACAATGAGCAGTTCTTC. Translation: CASRAGTSNYNEQFF.

The chain has TRBV24-1 and TRBJ2-5; TRBD2 matches at 9 bases. The junction had 5 bases not matched to a gene; V was cut back by 3 bases and J by 1 base. This CDR3 contains 16 residues. The germline CDR1 and CDR2 sequences are KGHDR and SFDVKD. The CDR3 sequence: CATSDASTSGQETQYF. CDR3 sequence (DNA): TGTGCCACCAGTGATGCGTCGACTAGCGGCCAAGAGACCCAGTACTTC.

This clonotype was counted between two and nine times. The chain is built from TRBV27 and TRBJ2-1; 7 bases are shared with TRBD2. The V gene's germline CDR1 is MNHEY and CDR2 SMNVEV (reference sequence). V dropped 5 bases and J dropped 6; count of bases not matched to a gene: 7. The CDR3 runs 14 residues. In DNA form, the CDR3 reads TGTGCCAGCAGTCCCGGGGGGTCATCCAATGAGCAGTTCTTC. Amino acid sequence: CASSPGGSSNEQFF.

A few counts support this clonotype. The rearrangement links TRBV13 to TRBJ1-4, with D unresolved. V lost 3 bases and J lost 0, with 2 bases in between. Germline V gene lookup returns CDR1 PRHDT and CDR2 FYEKMQ (reference sequence). This CDR3 is 13 amino acids long. Written as DNA, the CDR3 is TGTGCCAGCAGCTTCACAACTAATGAAAAACTGTTTTTT. It codes for CASSFTTNEKLFF.

Ten or more counts support this clonotype. The chain is built from TRBV6-5 and TRBJ1-1; 8 positions match TRBD1. CDR3 length: 15 amino acids. Unmatched junction bases numbered 10, after V lost 6 bases and J lost 4 bases. CDR1 MNHEY and CDR2 SVGAGI come from the germline V gene. CDR3 DNA sequence: TGTGCCAGCAGGACCCAGACAGGGGTCGGCACTGAAGCTTTCTTT. Amino acids: CASRTQTGVGTEAFF.

This clonotype appeared a few times. The rearrangement uses TRBV27 and TRBJ2-7; D ambiguous. Germline V CDR1 and CDR2: MNHEY, SMNVEV (reference sequence). This CDR3 contains 13 residues. The ends were cut back, 0 bases at V and 5 bases at J, with 8 bases in the middle. The DNA for the CDR3 is TGTGCCAGCAGTTTATCCGGCGATAACGAGCAGTACGTC. This gives the protein CASSLSGDNEQYV.

This clonotype was found a few times. The chain is built from TRBV27 and TRBJ2-1; TRBD1 agrees at 11 bases. Germline trimming cut 4 bases from V and 10 bases from J; bases unmatched to any gene: 9. The CDR3 loop spans 15 amino acids. The germline V gene encodes CDR1 MNHEY and CDR2 SMNVEV (reference sequence). The CDR3 here is CASSSWDRGTPEQFF. Here the CDR3 DNA reads TGTGCCAGCAGTTCCTGGGACAGGGGGACTCCGGAGCAGTTCTTC.

V usage is TRBV5-1 and J usage is TRBJ2-7; D may be TRBD1 or TRBD2 (5 bases each). Germline CDR1 and CDR2: SGHRS and YFSETQ. This CDR3 has 16 amino acids. Trimming removed 7 bases at V and 0 bases at J, with 20 bases between. Here the CDR3 reads CASAALTGQSSYEQYF. The CDR3 DNA reads as TGCGCCAGCGCTGCCCTAACGGGGCAAAGCTCCTACGAGCAGTACTTC.

The chain joins TRBV19 to TRBJ1-5; TRBD1 is a possible D gene (6 bases). The CDR3 loop spans 15 amino acids. V was shortened by 7 bases and J by 6 bases, with 19 bases between the two germline ends. From germline, CDR1 is LNHDA and CDR2 SQIVND (reference sequence). The CDR3 spells CASTSFGGQGQPQHF. In DNA, the CDR3 is TGTGCCAGTACCTCGTTCGGGGGCCAGGGTCAGCCCCAGCATTTT.